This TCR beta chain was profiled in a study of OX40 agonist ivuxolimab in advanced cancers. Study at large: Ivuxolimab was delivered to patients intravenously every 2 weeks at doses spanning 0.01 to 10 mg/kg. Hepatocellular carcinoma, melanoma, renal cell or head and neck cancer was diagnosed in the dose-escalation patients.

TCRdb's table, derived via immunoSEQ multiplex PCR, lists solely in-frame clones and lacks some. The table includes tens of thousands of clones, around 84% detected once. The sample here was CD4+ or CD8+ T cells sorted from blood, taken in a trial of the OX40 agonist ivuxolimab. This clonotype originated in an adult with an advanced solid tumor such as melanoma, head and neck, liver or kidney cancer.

The CDR3 is CASSISTGGYGYTF. CDR3 in DNA: TGTGCCAGTAGTATTTCAACAGGGGGCTATGGCTACACCTTC. The chain couples TRBV19 to TRBJ1-2; 8 nucleotides align to TRBD1. The CDR3 has 14 amino acids. Germline V lookup: CDR1 LNHDA, CDR2 SQIVND (reference sequence). J lost 4 bases, V lost 3 bases, and 4 bases had no gene match.